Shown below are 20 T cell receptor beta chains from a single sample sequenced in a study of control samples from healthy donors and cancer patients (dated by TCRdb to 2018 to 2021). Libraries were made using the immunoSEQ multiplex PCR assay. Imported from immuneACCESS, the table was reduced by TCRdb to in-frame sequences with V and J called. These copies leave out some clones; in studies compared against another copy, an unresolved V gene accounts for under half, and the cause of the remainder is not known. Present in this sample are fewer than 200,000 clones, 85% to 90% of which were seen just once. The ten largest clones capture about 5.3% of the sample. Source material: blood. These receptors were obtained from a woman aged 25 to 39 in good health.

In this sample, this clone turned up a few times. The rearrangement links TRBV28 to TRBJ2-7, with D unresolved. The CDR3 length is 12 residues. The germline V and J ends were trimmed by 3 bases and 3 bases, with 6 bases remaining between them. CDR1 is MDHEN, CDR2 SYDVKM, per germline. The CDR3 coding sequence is TGTGCCAGCAGTTTCCTCCGCTACGAGCAGTACTTC. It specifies CASSFLRYEQYF.

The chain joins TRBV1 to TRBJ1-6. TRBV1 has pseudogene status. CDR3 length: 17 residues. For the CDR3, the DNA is TGCACCAGCAGCCAAGATGACTTTCCGGGCTATAATTCACCCCTCCACTTT. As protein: CTSSQDDFPGYNSPLHF.

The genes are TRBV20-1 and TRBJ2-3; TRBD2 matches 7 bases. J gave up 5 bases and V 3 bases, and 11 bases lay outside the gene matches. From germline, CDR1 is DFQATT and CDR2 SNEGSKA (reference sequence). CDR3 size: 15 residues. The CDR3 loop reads CSASSLGGVLDTQYF. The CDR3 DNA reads TGCAGTGCTAGTTCCCTTGGGGGGGTCTTAGATACGCAGTATTTT.

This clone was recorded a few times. This CDR3 reads CASSLASGPNEQFF. As DNA, the CDR3 is TGTGCCAGCAGTTTGGCTAGCGGGCCGAATGAGCAGTTCTTC. The chain employs TRBV6-2 or TRBV6-3 and TRBJ2-1; 8 positions agree with TRBD2. The CDR3 length is 14 residues. The V gene's germline CDR1 is MNHEY and CDR2 SVGEGT. With V trimmed by 4 bases and J by 7 bases, 6 bases remained unmatched.

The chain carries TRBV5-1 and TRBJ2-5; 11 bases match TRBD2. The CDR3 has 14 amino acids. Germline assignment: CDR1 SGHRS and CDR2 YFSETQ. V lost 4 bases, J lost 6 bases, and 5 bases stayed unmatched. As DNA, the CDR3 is TGCGCCAGCAGCGATAGCGGGGGGGCGCAGACCCAGTACTTC. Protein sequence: CASSDSGGAQTQYF.

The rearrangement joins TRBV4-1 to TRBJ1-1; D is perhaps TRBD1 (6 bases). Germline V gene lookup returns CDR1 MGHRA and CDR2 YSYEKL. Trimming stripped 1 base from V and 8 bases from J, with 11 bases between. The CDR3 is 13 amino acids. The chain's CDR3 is CASSQAGGQEAFF. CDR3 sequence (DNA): TGCGCCAGCAGCCAAGCCGGGGGCCAGGAAGCTTTCTTT.

CDR3 DNA: TGTGCCAGCAGCCAGGGGGGTGGCAATCAGCCCCAGCATTTT. It codes for CASSQGGGNQPQHF. The rearrangement joins TRBV9 to TRBJ1-5; 7 bases map to TRBD1. The CDR3 has 14 residues. In germline, CDR1 is SGDLS, CDR2 YYNGEE. The ends lost 4 bases at V and 2 bases at J; junction bases unmatched: 3.

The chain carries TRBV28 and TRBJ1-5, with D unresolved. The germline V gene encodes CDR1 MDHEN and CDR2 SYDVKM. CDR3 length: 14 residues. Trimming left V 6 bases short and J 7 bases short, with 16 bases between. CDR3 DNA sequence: TGTGCCAGCAGCCCCGGTAGGGTTGGCCAGCCCCAGCATTTT. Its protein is CASSPGRVGQPQHF.

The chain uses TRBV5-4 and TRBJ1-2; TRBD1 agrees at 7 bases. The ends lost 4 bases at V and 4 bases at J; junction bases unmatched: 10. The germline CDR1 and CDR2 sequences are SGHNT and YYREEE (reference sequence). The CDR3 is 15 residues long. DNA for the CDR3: TGTGCCAGCAGCGGGAGCCGGACAGGAAGCTATGGCTACACCTTC. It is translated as CASSGSRTGSYGYTF.

Written as DNA, the CDR3 is TGCGCCAGCAGCTTGGTAGGAGGTACCGGGGAGCTGTTTTTT. Translated: CASSLVGGTGELFF. The gene calls are TRBV5-1 and TRBJ2-2; D possibly corresponds to TRBD2 (5 bases). Per germline, CDR1 SGHRS and CDR2 YFSETQ. V lost 0 bases and J 5 bases, leaving 8 bases between the germline ends. CDR3 length equals 14 residues.

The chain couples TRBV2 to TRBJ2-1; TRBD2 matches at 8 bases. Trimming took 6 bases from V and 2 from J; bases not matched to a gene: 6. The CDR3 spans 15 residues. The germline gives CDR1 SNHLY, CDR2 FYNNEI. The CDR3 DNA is TGTGCCAGCAGAGAACCGGGAGGGACCTACAATGAGCAGTTCTTC. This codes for CASREPGGTYNEQFF.

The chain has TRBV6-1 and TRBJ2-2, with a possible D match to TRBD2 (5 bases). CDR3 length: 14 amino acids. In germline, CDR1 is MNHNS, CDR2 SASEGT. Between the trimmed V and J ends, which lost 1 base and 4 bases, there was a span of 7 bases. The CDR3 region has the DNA TGTGCCAGCAGTGAAGTAGGGAGCACCGGGGAGCTGTTTTTT. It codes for CASSEVGSTGELFF.

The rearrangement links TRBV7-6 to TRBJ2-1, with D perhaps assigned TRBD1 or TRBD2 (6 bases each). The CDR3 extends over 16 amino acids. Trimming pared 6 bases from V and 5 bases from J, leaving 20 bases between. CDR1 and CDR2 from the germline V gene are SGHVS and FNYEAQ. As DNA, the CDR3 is TGTGCCAGCAGTTTTTATGGGGGGCGAAAGGACAATGAGCAGTTCTTC. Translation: CASSFYGGRKDNEQFF.

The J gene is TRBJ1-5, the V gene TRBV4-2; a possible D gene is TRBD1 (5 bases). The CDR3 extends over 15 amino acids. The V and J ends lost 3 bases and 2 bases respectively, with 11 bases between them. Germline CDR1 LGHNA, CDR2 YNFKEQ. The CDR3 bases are TGTGCCAGCAGCCACGGCGGGACGGGCAATCAGCCCCAGCATTTT. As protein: CASSHGGTGNQPQHF.

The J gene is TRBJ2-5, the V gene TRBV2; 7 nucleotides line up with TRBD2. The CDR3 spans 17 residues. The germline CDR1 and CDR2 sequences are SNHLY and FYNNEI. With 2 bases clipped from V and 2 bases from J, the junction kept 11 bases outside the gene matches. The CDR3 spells CASSEIALFSGQETQYF. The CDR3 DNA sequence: TGTGCCAGCAGTGAAATTGCCCTTTTTAGCGGGCAAGAGACCCAGTACTTC. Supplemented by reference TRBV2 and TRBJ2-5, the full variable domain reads EPEVTQTPSHQVTQMGQEVILRCVPISNHLYFYWYRQILGQKVEFLVSFYNNEISEKSEIFDDQFSVERPDGSNFTLKIRSTKLEDSAMYFCASSEIALFSGQETQYFGPGTRLLVL.

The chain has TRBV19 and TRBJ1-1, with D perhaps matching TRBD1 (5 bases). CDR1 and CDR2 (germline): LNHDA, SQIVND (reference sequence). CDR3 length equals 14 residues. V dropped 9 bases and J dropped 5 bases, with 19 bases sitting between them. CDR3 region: CASLPQSAGTEAFF. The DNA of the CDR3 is TGTGCCAGCCTTCCTCAAAGTGCAGGGACTGAAGCTTTCTTT.

CDR3 DNA sequence: TGTGCCGTAGGGACAGGCGGTATGGATGAGCAGTTCTTC. It encodes CAVGTGGMDEQFF. This chain joins TRBV15 and TRBJ2-1; 8 bases agree with TRBD1. With 11 bases clipped from V and 8 bases from J, the junction kept 11 bases outside the gene matches. The germline V gene has CDR1 LNHNV and CDR2 YYDKDF (reference sequence). The CDR3 has 13 amino acids.

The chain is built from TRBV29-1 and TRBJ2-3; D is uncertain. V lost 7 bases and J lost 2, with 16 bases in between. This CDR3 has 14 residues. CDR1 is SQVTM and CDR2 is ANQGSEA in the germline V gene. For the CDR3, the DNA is TGCAGCGCAGCACCTCCTCGGACCACAGATACGCAGTATTTT. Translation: CSAAPPRTTDTQYF.

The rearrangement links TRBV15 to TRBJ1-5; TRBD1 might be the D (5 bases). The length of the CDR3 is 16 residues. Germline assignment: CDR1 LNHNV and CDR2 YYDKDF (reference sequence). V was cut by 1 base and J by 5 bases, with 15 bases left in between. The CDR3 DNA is TGTGCCACCAGCAGAGTGTTTTCGGGGCAGGATCAGCCCCAGCATTTT. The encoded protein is CATSRVFSGQDQPQHF.

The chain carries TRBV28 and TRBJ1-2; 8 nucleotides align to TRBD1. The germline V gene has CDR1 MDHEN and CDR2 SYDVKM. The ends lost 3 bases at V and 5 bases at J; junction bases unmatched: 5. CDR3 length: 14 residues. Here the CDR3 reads CASSLGQEIYGYTF. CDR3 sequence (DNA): TGTGCCAGCAGTTTGGGACAGGAGATATATGGCTACACCTTC.